These 8 T cell receptor beta chains were sequenced from one sample in a study of cytomegalovirus exposure and HLA in healthy donors. In the PCR, 60 Vbeta and 13 Jbeta primers were used. Clones were read by immunoSEQ multiplex PCR, and TCRdb kept only the in-frame ones, dropping some. The sample consists of about 40,000 clones, 66% of them appearing once. Source material: PBMCs. Receptors were obtained from a man over 45 in good health and CMV-seropositive.

The chain couples TRBV13 to TRBJ2-1, with TRBD2 matching over 16 bases. The ends lost 3 bases at V and 7 bases at J; junction bases unmatched: 6. The CDR3 length is 17 residues. Germline V gene data show CDR1 as PRHDT and CDR2 as FYEKMQ (reference sequence). The CDR3 DNA is TGTGCCAGCAGCTTGGGACTAGCGGGGGGGCGGCGGAATGAGCAGTTCTTC. It is translated as CASSLGLAGGRRNEQFF.

The rearrangement joins TRBV14 to TRBJ2-3, with 7 bases aligning to TRBD1. The germline gives CDR1 SGHDN, CDR2 FVKESK. The V segment lost 6 bases and the J segment 3 bases; nucleotides outside the gene matches: 3. CDR3 size: 13 residues. CDR3 coding DNA: TGTGCCAGCAGAGCACAGGGGACAGATACGCAGTATTTT. Amino acids: CASRAQGTDTQYF.

This chain links TRBV19 with TRBJ1-5; unclear D gene. The CDR3 is 13 residues long. V lost 5 bases and J 3 bases, leaving 8 bases between the germline ends. The germline V gene encodes CDR1 LNHDA and CDR2 SQIVND (reference sequence). In nucleotides, the CDR3 is TGTGCCAGTAGTGGAGGATCCAATCAGCCCCAGCATTTT. Translating gives CASSGGSNQPQHF.

This clone was detected only a few times. The J gene is TRBJ2-6, the V gene TRBV19; no definite D call. Trimming shortened V by 5 bases and J by 4 bases, and 24 bases separated the two germline ends. The germline V gene encodes CDR1 LNHDA and CDR2 SQIVND (reference sequence). This CDR3 contains 19 residues. This CDR3 is CASSPRRYGLILGANVLTF. The CDR3 DNA is TGTGCCAGTAGTCCCAGGCGATATGGGCTTATATTGGGGGCCAACGTCCTGACTTTC.

This sequence joins TRBV29-1 and TRBJ1-1; D not certain. The germline CDR1 and CDR2 sequences are SQVTM and ANQGSEA. The germline V and J ends were trimmed by 4 bases and 1 base, with 7 bases remaining between them. The CDR3 spans 12 residues. The DNA for the CDR3 is TGCAGCGTTGCGGCAGGGAACACTGAAGCTTTCTTT. Its translation is CSVAAGNTEAFF.

V gene TRBV6-5 combines with J gene TRBJ2-5; TRBD2 agrees at 10 bases. V dropped 5 bases and J dropped 2; count of bases not matched to a gene: 2. From germline, CDR1 is MNHEY and CDR2 SVGAGI. The CDR3 is made up of 14 amino acids. CDR3 residues: CASSMTSGQETQYF. The CDR3 nucleotides are TGTGCCAGCAGTATGACTAGCGGGCAAGAGACCCAGTACTTC.

V gene TRBV7-2 combines with J gene TRBJ2-4; the match to TRBD2 covers 7 bases. Trimming at V came to 4 bases and at J to 9 bases, leaving 9 bases not matched to a gene. Germline CDR1 and CDR2: SGHTA and FQGNSA. This CDR3 spans 14 amino acids. CDR3 nucleotides: TGTGCCAGCAGCTCCCGACGGGGGGTGGGCATTCAGTACTTC. As protein: CASSSRRGVGIQYF.

This chain uses TRBV6-1 with TRBJ1-2; D unclear. Germline values: CDR1 MNHNS, CDR2 SASEGT. The germline V and J ends were trimmed by 6 bases and 8 bases, with 16 bases remaining between them. The CDR3 has 13 residues. The CDR3 coding sequence is TGTGCCAGCAGCCCTTACTCTACCAGGGGCTACACCTTC. It codes for CASSPYSTRGYTF.